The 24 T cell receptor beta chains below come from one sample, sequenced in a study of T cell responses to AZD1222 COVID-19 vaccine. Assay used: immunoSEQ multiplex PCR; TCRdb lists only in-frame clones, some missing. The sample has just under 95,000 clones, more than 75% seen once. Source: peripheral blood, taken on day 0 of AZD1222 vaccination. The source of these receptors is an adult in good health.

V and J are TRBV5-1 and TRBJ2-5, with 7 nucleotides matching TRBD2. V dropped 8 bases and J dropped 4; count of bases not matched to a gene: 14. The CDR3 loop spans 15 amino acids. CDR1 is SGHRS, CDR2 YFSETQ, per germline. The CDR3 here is CASYPTFSGGETQYF. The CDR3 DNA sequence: TGCGCCAGTTACCCCACATTCTCGGGGGGAGAGACCCAGTACTTC.

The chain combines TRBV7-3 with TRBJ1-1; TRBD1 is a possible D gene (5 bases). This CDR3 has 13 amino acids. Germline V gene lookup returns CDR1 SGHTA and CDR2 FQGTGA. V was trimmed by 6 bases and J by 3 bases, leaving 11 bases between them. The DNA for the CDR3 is TGTGCCAGCAGGCGGGGGAGGGACACTGAAGCTTTCTTT. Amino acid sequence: CASRRGRDTEAFF.

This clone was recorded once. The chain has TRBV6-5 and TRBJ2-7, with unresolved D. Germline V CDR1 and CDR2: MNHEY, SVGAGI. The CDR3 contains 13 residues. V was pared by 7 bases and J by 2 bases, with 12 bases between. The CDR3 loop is CASKGSGPYEQYF. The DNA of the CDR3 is TGTGCCAGCAAAGGTAGTGGACCCTACGAGCAGTACTTC.

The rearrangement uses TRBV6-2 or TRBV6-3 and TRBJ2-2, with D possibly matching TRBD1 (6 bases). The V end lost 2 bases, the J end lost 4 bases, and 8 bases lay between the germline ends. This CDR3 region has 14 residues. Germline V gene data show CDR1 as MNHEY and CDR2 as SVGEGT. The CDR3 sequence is CASSYLQGTGELFF. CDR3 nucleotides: TGTGCCAGCAGTTACCTACAGGGCACCGGGGAGCTGTTTTTT.

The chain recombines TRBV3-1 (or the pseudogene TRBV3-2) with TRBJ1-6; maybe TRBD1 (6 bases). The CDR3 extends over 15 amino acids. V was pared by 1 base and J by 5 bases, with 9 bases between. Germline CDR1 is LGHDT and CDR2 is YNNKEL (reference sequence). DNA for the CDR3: TGTGCCAGCAGCCAAGCGGACAGAAATAATTCACCCCTCCACTTT. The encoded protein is CASSQADRNNSPLHF.

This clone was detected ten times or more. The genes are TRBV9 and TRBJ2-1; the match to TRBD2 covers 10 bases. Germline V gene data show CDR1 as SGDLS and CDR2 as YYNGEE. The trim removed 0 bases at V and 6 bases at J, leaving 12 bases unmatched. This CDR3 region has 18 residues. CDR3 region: CASSVGGSGGPLSNEQFF. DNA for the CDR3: TGTGCCAGCAGCGTAGGTGGTAGCGGGGGGCCCTTAAGCAATGAGCAGTTCTTC.

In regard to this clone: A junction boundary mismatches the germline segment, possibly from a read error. DNA for the CDR3: TGTACCAGCAGTGATAGACGGCCAACCCCACCAGATACGCAGTATTTT. Amino acids: CTSSDRRPTPPDTQYF. This chain joins TRBV6-4 and TRBJ2-3; D unclear. Germline V gene data show CDR1 as MRHNA and CDR2 as SNTAGT. The length of the CDR3 is 16 residues.

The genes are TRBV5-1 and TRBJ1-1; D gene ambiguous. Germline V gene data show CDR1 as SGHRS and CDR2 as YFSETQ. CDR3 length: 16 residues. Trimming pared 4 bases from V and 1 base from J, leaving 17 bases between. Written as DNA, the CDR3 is TGCGCCAGCAGCCCCGGAAGGAGTCTGGGGAACACTGAAGCTTTCTTT. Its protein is CASSPGRSLGNTEAFF.

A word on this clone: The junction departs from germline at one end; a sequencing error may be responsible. The chain's CDR3 is CASSVEGASKEKLFF. Written as DNA, the CDR3 is TGTGCCAGCAGCGTAGAGGGGGCCTCTAAGGAAAAACTGTTTTTT. This chain uses TRBV9 with TRBJ1-4; 7 bases are a match to TRBD1. CDR3 length: 15 amino acids. Per the germline V gene, CDR1 is SGDLS and CDR2 is YYNGEE.

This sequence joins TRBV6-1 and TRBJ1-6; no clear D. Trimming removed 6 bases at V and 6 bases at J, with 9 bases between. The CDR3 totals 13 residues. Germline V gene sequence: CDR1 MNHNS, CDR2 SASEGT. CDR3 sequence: CASRVQPNSPLHF. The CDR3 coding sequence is TGTGCCAGCAGAGTTCAGCCTAATTCACCCCTCCACTTT.

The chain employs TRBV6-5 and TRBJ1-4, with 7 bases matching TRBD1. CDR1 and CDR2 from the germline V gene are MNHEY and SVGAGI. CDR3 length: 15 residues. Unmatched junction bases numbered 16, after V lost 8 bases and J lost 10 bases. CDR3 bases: TGTGCCAGCGTTTCGGGACAGAGTCCCTCCGGAAAACTGTTTTTT. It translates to CASVSGQSPSGKLFF.

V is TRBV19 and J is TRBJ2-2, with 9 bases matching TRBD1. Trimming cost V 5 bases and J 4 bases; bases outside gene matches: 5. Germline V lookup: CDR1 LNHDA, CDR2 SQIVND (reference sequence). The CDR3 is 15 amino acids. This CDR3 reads CASSEVTGGTGELFF. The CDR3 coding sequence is TGTGCCAGTAGTGAGGTGACAGGGGGCACCGGGGAGCTGTTTTTT. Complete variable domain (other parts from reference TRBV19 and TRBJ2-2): DGGITQSPKYLFRKEGQNVTLSCEQNLNHDAMYWYRQDPGQGLRLIYYSQIVNDFQKGDIAEGYSVSREKKESFPLTVTSAQKNPTAFYLCASSEVTGGTGELFFGEGSRLTVL.

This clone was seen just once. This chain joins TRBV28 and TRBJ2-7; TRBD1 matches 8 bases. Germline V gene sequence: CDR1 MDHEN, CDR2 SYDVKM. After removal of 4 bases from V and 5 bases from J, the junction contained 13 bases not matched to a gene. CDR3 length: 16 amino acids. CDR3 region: CASSSSGQGAYHEQYF. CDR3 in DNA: TGTGCCAGCAGTTCATCCGGGCAGGGGGCCTATCACGAGCAGTACTTC.

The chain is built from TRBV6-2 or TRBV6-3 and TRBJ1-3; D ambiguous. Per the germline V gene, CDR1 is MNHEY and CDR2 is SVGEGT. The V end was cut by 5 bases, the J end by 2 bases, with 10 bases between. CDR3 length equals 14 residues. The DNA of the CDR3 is TGTGCCAGCAGTGACCCCAGGACTGGAAACACCATATATTTT. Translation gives CASSDPRTGNTIYF.

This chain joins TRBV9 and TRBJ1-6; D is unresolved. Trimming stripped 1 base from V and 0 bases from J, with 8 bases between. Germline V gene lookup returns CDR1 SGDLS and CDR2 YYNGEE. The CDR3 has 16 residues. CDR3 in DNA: TGTGCCAGCAGCGTATCGGAGAGCTCCTATAATTCACCCCTCCACTTT. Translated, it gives CASSVSESSYNSPLHF.

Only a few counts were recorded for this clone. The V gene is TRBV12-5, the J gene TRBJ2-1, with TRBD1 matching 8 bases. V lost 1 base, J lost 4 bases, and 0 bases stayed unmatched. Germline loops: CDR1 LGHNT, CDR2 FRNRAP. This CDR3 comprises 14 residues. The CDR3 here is CASGLGTGYNEQFF. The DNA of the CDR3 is TGTGCTAGTGGTTTGGGGACAGGGTACAATGAGCAGTTCTTC.

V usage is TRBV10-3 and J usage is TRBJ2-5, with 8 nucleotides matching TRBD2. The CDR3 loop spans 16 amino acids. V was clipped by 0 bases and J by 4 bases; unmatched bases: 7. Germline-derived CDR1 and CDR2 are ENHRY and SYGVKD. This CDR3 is CAISESKRGGSETQYF. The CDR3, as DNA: TGTGCCATCAGTGAGTCGAAACGGGGGGGCTCAGAGACCCAGTACTTC.

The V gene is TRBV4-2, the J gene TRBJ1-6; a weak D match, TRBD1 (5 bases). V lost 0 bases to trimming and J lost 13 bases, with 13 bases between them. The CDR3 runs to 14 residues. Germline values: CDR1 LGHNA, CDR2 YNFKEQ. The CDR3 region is CASSQDGKGRPLHF. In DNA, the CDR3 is TGTGCCAGCAGCCAAGATGGAAAGGGGAGGCCCCTCCACTTT.

DNA for the CDR3: TGTGCCACCAGCAGAGTTCTCCAGGACAGGGTTCACACCTTC. Translation gives CATSRVLQDRVHTF. The chain couples TRBV15 to TRBJ1-2; 8 bases map to TRBD1. This CDR3 has 14 amino acids. CDR1 and CDR2 from the germline V gene are LNHNV and YYDKDF (reference sequence). V gave up 1 base and J gave up 12 bases; unmatched junction bases: 10.

CDR3 nucleotide sequence: TGCGCCAGCAGCCAAGTACCAGAATACGAGCAGTACTTC. As protein: CASSQVPEYEQYF. The chain links TRBV4-1 to TRBJ2-7; the D is unclear. Germline loops: CDR1 MGHRA, CDR2 YSYEKL. V was clipped by 1 base and J by 4 bases, with 8 bases between them. The CDR3 loop spans 13 amino acids.

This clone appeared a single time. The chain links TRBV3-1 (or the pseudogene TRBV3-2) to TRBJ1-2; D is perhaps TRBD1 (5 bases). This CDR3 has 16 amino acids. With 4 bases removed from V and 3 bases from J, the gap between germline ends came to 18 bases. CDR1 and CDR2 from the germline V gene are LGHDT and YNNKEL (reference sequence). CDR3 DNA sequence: TGTGCCAGCAGCCGAATCGGGGGGGTAAAGGACTATGGCTACACCTTC. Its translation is CASSRIGGVKDYGYTF.

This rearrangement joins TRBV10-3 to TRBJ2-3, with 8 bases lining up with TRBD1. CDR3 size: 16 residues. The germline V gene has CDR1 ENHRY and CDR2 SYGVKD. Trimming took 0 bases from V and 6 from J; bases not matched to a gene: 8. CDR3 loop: CAISESQGALRDTQYF. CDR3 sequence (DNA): TGTGCCATCAGTGAGTCCCAGGGGGCTTTAAGGGATACGCAGTATTTT.

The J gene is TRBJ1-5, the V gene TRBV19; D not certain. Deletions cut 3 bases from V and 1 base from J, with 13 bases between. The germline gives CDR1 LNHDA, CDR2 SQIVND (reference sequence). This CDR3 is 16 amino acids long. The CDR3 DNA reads TGTGCCAGTAGTATCTTTTTGGTTGGGAGCAATCAGCCCCAGCATTTT. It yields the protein CASSIFLVGSNQPQHF.

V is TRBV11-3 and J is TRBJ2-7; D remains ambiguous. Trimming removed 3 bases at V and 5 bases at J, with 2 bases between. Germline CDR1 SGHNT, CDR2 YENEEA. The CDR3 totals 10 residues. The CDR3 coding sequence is TGTGCCAGCAGCTTGGACGAGCAGTACTTC. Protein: CASSLDEQYF.